This paragraph reports one T cell receptor beta chain. These data are taken from a study of blood T cell repertoires in COVID-19. Study summary: Acute and convalescent COVID-19 specimens originated in the United States, Italy and Spain.

Patients in Seattle were enrolled during active infection, then followed longitudinally. In the original processing: Amplified reference gene primers provided the basis for estimating nucleated cell counts. Produced via immunoSEQ multiplex PCR; TCRdb's table is partial and in-frame only. V and J calls and clone size are as listed in that table; D and trimming were resolved from the DNA. Here the sample spans 150,000 to 200,000 clones, approximately 78% being singletons. Looked up from germline, CDR1 is SGHTA and CDR2 is FQGTGA. This CDR3 contains 13 residues. V lost 2 bases and J lost 4, with 6 bases in between.

J is TRBJ2-1 and V is TRBV7-3; no firm D call. This sequence originates from a woman of 80 years or more with COVID-19, enrolled during active disease. The sequencing sample was made of peripheral blood. CDR3 region: CASSLGSYNEQFF. CDR3 coding DNA: TGTGCCAGCAGCTTAGGCTCGTACAATGAGCAGTTCTTC.